Sequencing of this T cell receptor (beta chain) was carried out in a study of blood T cell repertoires in COVID-19. Across the whole study: The United States, Italy and Spain were the sources of the acute and convalescent COVID-19 samples.

The cohort comprised adults aged roughly 18 to 95 years residing in 20 to 30 US areas. Recovered status applied to Cohort 3 donors who had two consecutive negative PCRs. It also applied to those with clearance or with symptom resolution. Methods used by the authors: Amplification of reference gene primers was used by the study to estimate nucleated cell counts. The data were produced by immunoSEQ multiplex PCR, yet TCRdb's version contains in-frame clones alone and is incomplete. That table gives V, J and clone size, and the DNA gave D and trimming. Here the sample spans 300,000 to 400,000 clones, approximately 90% being singletons. What was sequenced was PBMCs or T cells enriched from blood (not recorded which). This TCR was recovered from a man aged 18 to 30 who had recovered from COVID-19.

CDR3: CASSLAGIEKLFF. The CDR3 DNA is TGTGCCAGCAGTTTAGCGGGGATTGAAAAACTGTTTTTT. This chain links TRBV28 with TRBJ1-4; D gene unclear. V was pared by 2 bases and J by 7 bases, with 8 bases between. This CDR3 comprises 13 residues. Per the germline V gene, CDR1 is MDHEN and CDR2 is SYDVKM.